This TCR beta chain was recorded in a study of T-cell memory formation after mild COVID-19. MiXCR was run by TCRdb on the 5' RACE reads, yielding one entry per CDR3 protein. Among fewer than 250,000 distinct CDR3 sequences listed, 27% were seen once. The junction had 6 bases not matched to a gene; V was cut back by 1 base and J by 8 bases. The CDR3 extends over 15 amino acids. Looked up from germline, CDR1 is SGHTA and CDR2 is FQGTGA. This sequence joins TRBV7-3 and TRBJ2-1, with 9 bases matching TRBD2. The receptor comes from an adult woman who had mild COVID-19 (a few samples of this study predate the infection). Cell type and time point are not known. Sequencing was done on a sample of PBMCs or a T cell subset sorted from them (not recorded which). CDR3 DNA: TGTGCCAGCAGCTTAATGGCGGGGGGGCATGATGAGCAGTTCTTC. Its translation: CASSLMAGGHDEQFF.